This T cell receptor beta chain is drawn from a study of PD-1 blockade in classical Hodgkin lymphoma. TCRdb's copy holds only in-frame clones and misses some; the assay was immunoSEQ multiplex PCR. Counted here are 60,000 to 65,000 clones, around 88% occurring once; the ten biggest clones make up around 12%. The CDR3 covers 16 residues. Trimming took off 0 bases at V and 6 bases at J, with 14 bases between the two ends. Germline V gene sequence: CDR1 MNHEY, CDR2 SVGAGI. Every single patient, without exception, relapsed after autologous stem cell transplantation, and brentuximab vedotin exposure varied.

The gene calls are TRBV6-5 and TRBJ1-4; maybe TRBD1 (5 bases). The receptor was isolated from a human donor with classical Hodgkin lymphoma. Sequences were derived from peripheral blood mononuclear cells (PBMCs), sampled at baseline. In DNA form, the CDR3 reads TGTGCCAGCAGTTACTCGATATGGGGGGAAGATGAAAAACTGTTTTTT. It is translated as CASSYSIWGEDEKLFF.